One and the same sample provided the 5 T cell receptor beta chains below, sequenced in a study of blood T cell repertoires in COVID-19. Profiled with immunoSEQ multiplex PCR; TCRdb holds only in-frame clones, not every one. The sample lists 65,000 to 90,000 clones; 83% were seen once. The sample consisted of peripheral blood. The receptors here all came from a woman aged 55-75 years with acute or convalescent COVID-19.

This clone was seen a handful of times. The chain uses TRBV10-3 and TRBJ1-1, with D uncertain. The CDR3 covers 12 residues. Germline V gene data show CDR1 as ENHRY and CDR2 as SYGVKD. V lost 4 bases to trimming and J lost 0 bases, with 3 bases between them. In nucleotides, the CDR3 is TGTGCCATCAGTGTTATGAACACTGAAGCTTTCTTT. Its protein product is CAISVMNTEAFF.

The CDR3 DNA follows: TGTGCCAGTAGTACCCCGGGACAGAACTATGGCTACACCTTC. It yields the protein CASSTPGQNYGYTF. V usage is TRBV19 and J usage is TRBJ1-2; TRBD1 matches 7 bases. V dropped 4 bases and J dropped 2; count of bases not matched to a gene: 4. Germline-derived CDR1 and CDR2 are LNHDA and SQIVND (reference sequence). The CDR3 is 14 residues long.

V and J are TRBV5-1 and TRBJ2-1; D remains unclear. Per the germline V gene, CDR1 is SGHRS and CDR2 is YFSETQ. V lost 4 bases, J lost 5 bases, and 7 bases lay in between. The CDR3 is 12 residues long. The CDR3 bases are TGCGCCAGCAGCATCCGGGACAATGAGCAGTTCTTC. Translating it yields CASSIRDNEQFF.

The rearrangement joins TRBV3-1 (or the pseudogene TRBV3-2) to TRBJ2-4; TRBD2 agrees at 10 bases. Germline values: CDR1 LGHDT, CDR2 YNNKEL (reference sequence). J gave up 6 bases and V 1 base, and 12 bases lay outside the gene matches. This CDR3 has 18 amino acids. In DNA form, the CDR3 reads TGTGCCAGCAGCCAAGGTGAATTGCGACTAGCGGGCCTAAACATTCAGTACTTC. This codes for CASSQGELRLAGLNIQYF.

The J gene is TRBJ1-1, the V gene TRBV21-1; the D call TRBD1 from the table was never checked on the DNA. TRBV21-1 counts as a pseudogene. The CDR3 is 13 residues long. CDR3 protein: CASSRTGVTEAFF. In nucleotides, the CDR3 is TGTGCCAGCAGTAGGACAGGGGTCACTGAAGCTTTCTTT.